This T cell receptor beta chain was found in a study of beta chain features in type 1 diabetes. Study-wide results and caveats: Naive, central memory and Treg TCRB repertoires appeared more alike in patients than in healthy donors. Fewer insertions but more deletions were seen at VDJ junctions in type 1 diabetes patients.

All of the isolated RNA was reverse transcribed, so expressed TCRB transcripts were sequenced. Some 3.6 million reads were obtained on average from naive, central memory and regulatory T cell samples. The assay was immunoSEQ multiplex PCR, and TCRdb's table has in-frame clones only and misses some. The data contain hundreds of thousands of clones, about 16% of them singletons. Points on this clone: Its antigen is undetermined.

The sequenced material came from naive CD4+ T cells from blood. The receptor's source is a man aged 18-30 years in good health.

CDR3 in amino acids: CASSQDSRRITGELFF. The CDR3 nucleotides are TGCGCCAGCAGCCAAGATTCCAGGAGAATCACCGGGGAGCTGTTTTTT. The chain combines TRBV4-1 with TRBJ2-2; unclear D gene. Germline CDR1 and CDR2: MGHRA and YSYEKL. V dropped 0 bases and J dropped 4 bases, with 12 bases sitting between them. The CDR3 runs 16 residues.